This passage covers 21 T cell receptor beta chains from one sample sequenced in a study. TCRdb reprocessed the RT-PCR reads via MiXCR and lists one record per CDR3 protein. The table shows about 680,000 distinct CDR3 sequences, with 12% to 15% occurring only once. Material: memory CD4+ T cells from blood. The origin of the receptors is a female donor in good health, serving as a healthy control.

The J gene is TRBJ2-3, the V gene TRBV27; D perhaps matches TRBD2 (7 bases). The CDR3 contains 15 residues. The germline V gene has CDR1 MNHEY and CDR2 SMNVEV (reference sequence). Between the trimmed V and J ends, which lost 6 bases and 0 bases, there was a span of 13 bases. Here the CDR3 DNA reads TGTGCCAGCAGCCCCGGGGGGCGGAGCACAGATACGCAGTATTTT. It codes for CASSPGGRSTDTQYF.

This chain joins TRBV5-6 and TRBJ2-7, with unresolved D. There are 15 residues in the CDR3. V gave up 1 base and J gave up 2 bases, with 13 bases separating them. Per germline, CDR1 SGHDT and CDR2 YYEEEE. The CDR3 sequence is CASSLYGKSTYEQYF. In DNA form, the CDR3 reads TGTGCCAGCAGCTTGTACGGCAAGTCCACCTACGAGCAGTACTTC.

This clonotype was counted a few times. The rearrangement uses TRBV20-1 and TRBJ2-3; TRBD2 aligns across 8 bases. This CDR3 comprises 15 residues. Germline V gene sequence: CDR1 DFQATT, CDR2 SNEGSKA (reference sequence). After removal of 0 bases from V and 4 bases from J, the junction contained 6 bases not matched to a gene. As DNA, the CDR3 is TGCAGTGCTAGAGATGCTAGCGGGCCGGCAGATACGCAGTATTTT. This sequence encodes CSARDASGPADTQYF.

The chain is built from TRBV18 and TRBJ2-7; TRBD2 matches at 9 bases. This CDR3 comprises 15 residues. With V trimmed by 0 bases and J by 4 bases, 4 bases remained unmatched. Germline V gene data show CDR1 as KGHSH and CDR2 as LQKENI. CDR3 nucleotides: TGTGCCAGCTCACCACCCAGCGGGAGGTGGTACGAGCAGTACTTC. This gives the protein CASSPPSGRWYEQYF.

On this clonotype: With a much larger clone just one base away, this may be a read error. The J gene is TRBJ1-1, the V gene TRBV20-1; 9 bases are shared with TRBD1. Germline V gene data show CDR1 as DFQATT and CDR2 as SNEGSKA (reference sequence). The CDR3 is made up of 13 amino acids. CDR3 DNA: TGCGGTGCTCTAGACAGGGGGGACACTGAAGCTTTCTTT. Its protein is CGALDRGDTEAFF.

This clonotype showed up many times. The chain combines TRBV20-1 with TRBJ2-7; D gene uncertain. The germline V and J ends were trimmed by 5 bases and 8 bases, with 10 bases remaining between them. Germline CDR1 and CDR2: DFQATT and SNEGSKA (reference sequence). This CDR3 comprises 10 residues. The CDR3 DNA reads TGCAGTGCTTATTCCGCACAGCAGTACTTC. Amino acid sequence: CSAYSAQQYF.

Turning to this clonotype: Relative to the germline gene, one junction end is altered; a read error may explain this. This rearrangement joins TRBV5-1 to TRBJ2-2; 7 bases are a match to TRBD1. The CDR3 contains 16 residues. Per the germline V gene, CDR1 is SGHRS and CDR2 is YFSETQ. The CDR3 loop reads CASSRVGTANNGELFF. The CDR3 DNA reads TGCGCCAGCAGCAGGGTGGGGACAGCGAACAACGGGGAGCTGTTTTTT.

This clonotype was seen more than once but under ten times. V and J are TRBV12-3 or TRBV12-4 and TRBJ2-3; D possibly corresponds to TRBD1 (5 bases). Trimming cost V 1 base and J 2 bases, with 13 bases left between them. The CDR3 loop spans 16 amino acids. This chain's CDR3 is CASSLVRQGPTDTQYF. The CDR3 DNA reads as TGTGCCAGCAGTTTAGTTCGGCAGGGTCCCACAGATACGCAGTATTTT.

This rearrangement joins TRBV7-2 to TRBJ1-1, with TRBD1 identical over 7 bases. J gave up 1 base and V 3 bases, and 5 bases lay outside the gene matches. The germline V gene encodes CDR1 SGHTA and CDR2 FQGNSA. The CDR3 is made up of 15 amino acids. The CDR3 sequence is CASSFTGAKNTEAFF. CDR3 nucleotides: TGTGCCAGCAGCTTTACAGGGGCAAAGAACACTGAAGCTTTCTTT. The complete variable domain, with remaining parts taken from reference TRBV7-2 and TRBJ1-1, reads GAGVSQSPSNKVTEKGKDVELRCDPISGHTALYWYRQSLGQGLEFLIYFQGNSAPDKSGLPSDRFSAERTGGSVSTLTIQRTQQEDSAVYLCASSFTGAKNTEAFFGQGTRLTVV.

A few counts support this clonotype. The V gene is TRBV10-3, the J gene TRBJ1-5; unclear D gene. In germline, CDR1 is ENHRY, CDR2 SYGVKD. V was clipped by 0 bases and J by 6 bases, with 15 bases between them. The CDR3 runs to 16 residues. This chain's CDR3 is CAISESTQGLGQPQHF. Written as DNA, the CDR3 is TGTGCCATCAGTGAGTCTACTCAAGGGTTGGGTCAGCCCCAGCATTTT.

This clonotype was seen a handful of times. The V call is TRBV4-3, the J call TRBJ2-6; possibly TRBD1 for D (5 bases). Germline V gene data show CDR1 as LGHNA and CDR2 as YSLEER. V lost 4 bases and J 0 bases, leaving 13 bases between the germline ends. This CDR3 is built from 17 residues. The CDR3 DNA sequence: TGCGCCAGCAGCCCTGAGCCCAGGGTCTCTGGGGCCAACGTCCTGACTTTC. Translated, it gives CASSPEPRVSGANVLTF.

This rearrangement joins TRBV6-5 to TRBJ1-5, with D perhaps matching TRBD1 (6 bases). The CDR3 extends over 12 amino acids. Trimming removed 8 bases from V and 3 bases from J, with 8 bases in between. The germline V gene encodes CDR1 MNHEY and CDR2 SVGAGI. CDR3 loop: CASGDNNQPQHF. CDR3 coding DNA: TGTGCCAGCGGGGACAACAATCAGCCCCAGCATTTT.

This rearrangement joins TRBV19 to TRBJ1-1; 7 positions match TRBD1. Germline CDR1 is LNHDA and CDR2 is SQIVND (reference sequence). The CDR3 consists of 16 residues. The junction had 13 bases not matched to a gene; V was cut back by 7 bases and J by 2 bases. CDR3 coding DNA: TGTGCCAGTACCCTACCACGGACAGGTGGTAACACTGAAGCTTTCTTT. Protein sequence: CASTLPRTGGNTEAFF.

The table lists this clonotype with a few counts. The chain links TRBV7-2 to TRBJ1-1; no reliable D call. The CDR3 contains 15 residues. Looked up from germline, CDR1 is SGHTA and CDR2 is FQGNSA. V was clipped by 5 bases and J by 0 bases, with 13 bases between them. CDR3 residues: CASSLIDNMNTEAFF. CDR3 bases: TGTGCCAGCAGCCTCATTGATAATATGAACACTGAAGCTTTCTTT.

This clonotype was seen ten or more times. The CDR3 protein is CSANPGLANTGELFF. DNA of the CDR3: TGCAGTGCAAACCCGGGACTAGCGAACACCGGGGAGCTGTTTTTT. The J gene is TRBJ2-2, the V gene TRBV20-1; 8 nucleotides match TRBD2. V dropped 6 bases and J dropped 0; count of bases not matched to a gene: 6. Germline CDR1 and CDR2: DFQATT and SNEGSKA (reference sequence). The CDR3 spans 15 residues.

The sample holds a few counts of this clonotype. This chain uses TRBV7-3 with TRBJ2-3; TRBD2 might be the D (5 bases). Germline V lookup: CDR1 SGHTA, CDR2 FQGTGA. The CDR3 runs to 17 residues. V was clipped by 3 bases and J by 6 bases, with 22 bases between them. The chain's CDR3 is CASSLGSGITGSDTQYF. In nucleotides, the CDR3 is TGTGCCAGCAGCTTGGGGTCCGGGATCACCGGTTCGGATACGCAGTATTTT. Combining the CDR3 with reference TRBV7-3 and TRBJ2-3 gives the whole variable domain GAGVSQTPSNKVTEKGKYVELRCDPISGHTALYWYRQSLGQGPEFLIYFQGTGAADDSGLPNDRFFAVRPEGSVSTLKIQRTERGDSAVYLCASSLGSGITGSDTQYFGPGTRLTVL.

This clonotype was counted ten times or more. The chain recombines TRBV5-1 with TRBJ1-5; D ambiguous. Germline lookup yields CDR1 SGHRS and CDR2 YFSETQ. The CDR3 is 17 amino acids. V dropped 0 bases and J dropped 4 bases, with 17 bases sitting between them. The CDR3 nucleotides read TGCGCCAGCAGCTTGGGGAGGAACATTCCGCCGAATCAGCCCCAGCATTTT. It encodes CASSLGRNIPPNQPQHF.

This clonotype appeared a few times. The chain employs TRBV5-1 and TRBJ2-7, with 9 positions matching TRBD1. The length of the CDR3 is 16 residues. Per the germline V gene, CDR1 is SGHRS and CDR2 is YFSETQ. Trimming cost V 4 bases and J 2 bases; bases outside gene matches: 10. CDR3 loop: CASSPDLDRGTYEQYF. In DNA, the CDR3 is TGCGCCAGCAGCCCGGATCTAGACAGGGGGACCTACGAGCAGTACTTC.

This clonotype was seen ten or more times. This chain connects TRBV6-5 to TRBJ2-5; D tentatively fits TRBD1 or TRBD2 (5 bases each). The CDR3 has 13 residues. Trimming removed 7 bases at V and 1 base at J, with 10 bases between. Germline V lookup: CDR1 MNHEY, CDR2 SVGAGI. CDR3 amino acids: CASTRDGQETQYF. CDR3 DNA: TGTGCCAGCACCCGGGACGGCCAAGAGACCCAGTACTTC.

V gene TRBV24-1 combines with J gene TRBJ1-1, with D maybe TRBD1 (6 bases). Germline V gene sequence: CDR1 KGHDR, CDR2 SFDVKD. Trimming left V 4 bases short and J 2 bases short, with 10 bases between. The CDR3 has 14 amino acids. CDR3: CATSEGGFNTEAFF. The CDR3, as DNA: TGTGCCACCAGTGAGGGGGGCTTTAACACTGAAGCTTTCTTT.

The gene calls are TRBV4-2 and TRBJ1-2, with 8 bases identical to TRBD1. With V trimmed by 1 base and J by 4 bases, 8 bases remained unmatched. CDR3 length: 16 residues. The V gene's germline CDR1 is LGHNA and CDR2 YNFKEQ. This chain's CDR3 is CASSQASGGRVYGYTF. In DNA form, the CDR3 reads TGTGCCAGCAGCCAAGCCTCAGGGGGCAGGGTCTATGGCTACACCTTC.